The T cell receptor beta chain described here comes from a study of blood T cell repertoires in COVID-19. Across the study: The origin of the acute and convalescent COVID-19 samples was the United States, Italy and Spain.

In the source study's methods: Reference gene primer amplification yielded estimated nucleated cell counts. Measured with immunoSEQ multiplex PCR; TCRdb has only the in-frame clones, and not every one. V and J calls and clone size follow that table, whereas D and trimming were derived from the DNA. The sample contains 250,000 to 300,000 clones, about nine tenths of which appear only once. Looked up from germline, CDR1 is KGHSH and CDR2 is LQKENI. The CDR3 spans 16 residues. V was cut by 0 bases and J by 1 base, with 12 bases left in between. Input material: PBMCs or T cells enriched from blood (not recorded which). This chain connects TRBV18 to TRBJ1-1, with TRBD1 as a possible D gene (6 bases). The source is a human donor in a cohort exposed to, infected with or recovered from COVID-19 (not recorded which). The donor label of this sample is uncertain. DNA of the CDR3: TGTGCCAGCTCACCACCGAAAACAGGGCGGAACACTGAAGCTTTCTTT. It is translated as CASSPPKTGRNTEAFF.